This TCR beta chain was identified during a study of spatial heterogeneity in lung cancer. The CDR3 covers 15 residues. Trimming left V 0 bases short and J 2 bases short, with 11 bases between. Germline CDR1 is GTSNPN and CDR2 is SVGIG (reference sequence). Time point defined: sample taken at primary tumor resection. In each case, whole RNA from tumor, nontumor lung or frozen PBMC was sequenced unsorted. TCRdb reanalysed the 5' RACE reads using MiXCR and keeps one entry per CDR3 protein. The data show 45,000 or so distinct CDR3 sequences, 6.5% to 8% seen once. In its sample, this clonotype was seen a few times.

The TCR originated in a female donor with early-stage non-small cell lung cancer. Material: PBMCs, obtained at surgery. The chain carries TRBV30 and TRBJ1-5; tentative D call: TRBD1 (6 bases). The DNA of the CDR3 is TGTGCCTGGAGTGTAATGGCAGGGGGCAATCAGCCCCAGCATTTT. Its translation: CAWSVMAGGNQPQHF.